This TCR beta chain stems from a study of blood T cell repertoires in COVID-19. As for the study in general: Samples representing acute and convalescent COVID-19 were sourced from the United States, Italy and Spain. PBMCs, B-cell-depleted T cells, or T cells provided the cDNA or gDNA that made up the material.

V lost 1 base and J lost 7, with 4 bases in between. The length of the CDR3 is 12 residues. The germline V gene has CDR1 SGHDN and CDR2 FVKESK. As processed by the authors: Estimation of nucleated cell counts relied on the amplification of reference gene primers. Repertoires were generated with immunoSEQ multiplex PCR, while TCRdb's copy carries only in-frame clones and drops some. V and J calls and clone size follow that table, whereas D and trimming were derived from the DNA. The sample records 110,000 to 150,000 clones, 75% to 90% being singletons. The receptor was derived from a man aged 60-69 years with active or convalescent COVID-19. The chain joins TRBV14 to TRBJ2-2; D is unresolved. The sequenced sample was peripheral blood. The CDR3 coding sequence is TGTGCCAGCAGCCAAGCTAACGGGGAGCTGTTTTTT. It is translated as CASSQANGELFF.